The 23 T cell receptor beta chains in this list originate from one sample, sequenced in a study of T-cell reconstitution after alpha-beta-depleted transplantation in children. During its preparation, the TCRbeta library received unique molecular identifiers. One entry per CDR3 protein results from TCRdb running MiXCR on the PCR reads. The sample shows around 240,000 distinct CDR3 sequences, 6.5% to 9% of them seen only once. The material was PBMCs, mostly from graft donor cells, obtained 180 days after TCRalphabeta/CD19-depleted stem cell transplant. These receptors all stem from a male patient aged 10 to 17 who had a stem cell transplant for acute lymphoblastic leukemia, so the T cells may come from the graft donor.

This clonotype was counted ten times or more. The chain combines TRBV2 with TRBJ2-2, with 9 nucleotides matching TRBD1. The J segment lost 2 bases and the V segment lost 6 bases, leaving 1 base of the junction unmatched. Per the germline V gene, CDR1 is SNHLY and CDR2 is FYNNEI. The CDR3 is made up of 14 amino acids. CDR3 in amino acids: CASRTGGNTGELFF. CDR3 in DNA: TGTGCCAGCAGGACAGGGGGTAACACCGGGGAGCTGTTTTTT. Based on the CDR3 plus reference TRBV2 and TRBJ2-2, the full variable domain is EPEVTQTPSHQVTQMGQEVILRCVPISNHLYFYWYRQILGQKVEFLVSFYNNEISEKSEIFDDQFSVERPDGSNFTLKIRSTKLEDSAMYFCASRTGGNTGELFFGEGSRLTVL.

This clonotype occurred many times. This rearrangement joins TRBV4-3 to TRBJ2-3, with 9 bases lining up with TRBD1. Germline CDR1 reads LGHNA; CDR2 reads YSLEER. The CDR3 is 16 amino acids. J lost 4 bases, V lost 0 bases, and 5 bases had no gene match. The DNA of the CDR3 is TGCGCCAGCAGCCAAGATATGAACAGGGGGCCAGATACGCAGTATTTT. It yields the protein CASSQDMNRGPDTQYF.

This clonotype was recorded at least ten times. The V and J genes are TRBV5-1 and TRBJ1-3, with D perhaps TRBD1 (5 bases). Germline V gives CDR1 SGHRS, CDR2 YFSETQ. Trimming took 4 bases from V and 0 from J, leaving 20 bases between them. The CDR3 runs to 18 residues. CDR3 sequence: CASSPPWDREDSGNTIYF. The CDR3 coding sequence is TGCGCCAGCAGCCCCCCCTGGGACCGGGAGGACTCTGGAAACACCATATATTTT.

This clonotype was recorded many times. The chain is built from TRBV7-2 and TRBJ2-5; 7 nucleotides align to TRBD2. The CDR3 contains 16 residues. Germline trimming cut 0 bases from V and 0 bases from J; bases unmatched to any gene: 4. The germline gives CDR1 SGHTA, CDR2 FQGNSA. The CDR3 DNA sequence: TGTGCCAGCAGCTTAGCGGGACTAACTTACCAAGAGACCCAGTACTTC. Translation: CASSLAGLTYQETQYF.

In regard to this clonotype: This could be a read error, since a much larger clone is one nucleotide away. The genes are TRBV19 and TRBJ2-1; no firm D call. Germline lookup yields CDR1 LNHDA and CDR2 SQIVND (reference sequence). There are 13 residues in the CDR3. CDR3 sequence: CASEAKAHNERFF. CDR3 nucleotide sequence: TGTGCCAGTGAAGCTAAGGCTCACAATGAGCGGTTCTTC.

This clonotype was detected ten times or more. V usage is TRBV20-1 and J usage is TRBJ2-7; tentatively, D is TRBD2 (6 bases). The CDR3 is 15 residues long. Germline CDR1 reads DFQATT; CDR2 reads SNEGSKA (reference sequence). The germline V and J ends were trimmed by 5 bases and 0 bases, with 17 bases remaining between them. CDR3 in amino acids: CSARRKRVSSYEQYF. CDR3 bases: TGCAGTGCTCGACGGAAGCGGGTTTCCTCCTACGAGCAGTACTTC.

This clonotype was picked up many times. The chain couples TRBV9 to TRBJ2-3; D gene ambiguous. The CDR3 consists of 17 residues. V gave up 3 bases and J gave up 0 bases, with 17 bases separating them. The germline CDR1 and CDR2 sequences are SGDLS and YYNGEE. In DNA, the CDR3 is TGTGCCAGCAGCGCCTTGGTGAATCCCCAGAGCACAGATACGCAGTATTTT. This gives the protein CASSALVNPQSTDTQYF.

The chain is built from TRBV20-1 and TRBJ1-6, with D perhaps matching TRBD1 (5 bases). The CDR3 sequence is 12 residues long. Per the germline V gene, CDR1 is DFQATT and CDR2 is SNEGSKA (reference sequence). V shed 5 bases and J shed 9 bases, with 11 bases lying between them. CDR3 amino acids: CSAGGGGSPLHF. The CDR3 region has the DNA TGCAGTGCTGGGGGGGGGGGTTCACCCCTCCACTTT.

This clonotype was counted many times. The J gene is TRBJ1-2, the V gene TRBV28, with TRBD1 matching over 8 bases. The V gene end was trimmed by 5 bases and the J gene end by 4 bases; junction bases not matched to a gene: 9. This CDR3 has 15 residues. Germline V gene data show CDR1 as MDHEN and CDR2 as SYDVKM. This chain's CDR3 is CASSLQGAETYGYTF. In DNA form, the CDR3 reads TGTGCCAGCAGTCTTCAGGGGGCGGAAACCTATGGCTACACCTTC.

This clonotype was seen at least ten times. The chain has TRBV29-1 and TRBJ1-1; 7 positions agree with TRBD1. The CDR3 is made up of 14 amino acids. Trimming removed 7 bases from V and 5 bases from J; junction bases left unmatched: 13. Germline CDR1 reads SQVTM; CDR2 reads ANQGSEA. The CDR3 DNA reads TGCAGCGGCCACGGACAGGAGGGTGGAACTGAAGCTTTCTTT. This sequence encodes CSGHGQEGGTEAFF.

The CDR3 region has the DNA TGCAGCGTTGAAAAACTGGCTGAAGCTTTCTTT. It translates to CSVEKLAEAFF. The chain carries TRBV29-1 and TRBJ1-1; no reliable D call. Between the trimmed V and J ends, which lost 2 bases and 6 bases, there was a span of 7 bases. CDR1 and CDR2 (germline): SQVTM, ANQGSEA. The CDR3 sequence is 11 residues long.

There are many counts of this clonotype. This chain uses TRBV29-1 with TRBJ2-7, with D unclear. The CDR3 length is 12 residues. Deletions cut 4 bases from V and 2 bases from J, with 9 bases between. CDR1 SQVTM and CDR2 ANQGSEA come from the germline V gene. The CDR3 bases are TGCAGCGTTGCGAAAACCCCCTACGAGCAGTACTTC. This gives the protein CSVAKTPYEQYF.

This clonotype was counted at least ten times. The chain is built from TRBV7-9 and TRBJ2-1; TRBD2 aligns across 9 bases. The ends lost 1 base at V and 4 bases at J; junction bases unmatched: 5. Germline loops: CDR1 SEHNR, CDR2 FQNEAQ (reference sequence). This CDR3 comprises 16 residues. CDR3 in DNA: TGTGCCAGCAGCTTAGGCCTAGCGGGAAGTTACAATGAGCAGTTCTTC. Its protein product is CASSLGLAGSYNEQFF.

This clonotype was found a few times. The CDR3 DNA sequence: TGTGCCAGCGGATTGCCCCCCAGGATGAACACTGAAGCTTTCTTT. This gives the protein CASGLPPRMNTEAFF. J is TRBJ1-1 and V is TRBV6-1; D is uncertain. Germline V CDR1 and CDR2: MNHNS, SASEGT. V gave up 8 bases and J gave up 0 bases, with 16 bases separating them. The length of the CDR3 is 15 residues.

This clonotype was seen ten or more times. V and J are TRBV5-6 and TRBJ2-7, with 8 bases lining up with TRBD2. Germline CDR1 is SGHDT and CDR2 is YYEEEE. V gave up 4 bases and J gave up 7 bases; unmatched junction bases: 10. This CDR3 is 14 amino acids long. DNA for the CDR3: TGTGCCAGCAGCATACCGGGACTAGTGGCGGAGCAGTACTTC. Its translation is CASSIPGLVAEQYF. Using reference TRBV5-6 and TRBJ2-7 for the parts outside the CDR3, the full variable domain is DAGVTQSPTHLIKTRGQQVTLRCSPKSGHDTVSWYQQALGQGPQFIFQYYEEEERQRGNFPDRFSGHQFPNYSSELNVNALLLGDSALYLCASSIPGLVAEQYFGPGTRLTVT.

At least ten counts were recorded for this clonotype. The CDR3 protein is CASSYPGTGEDYGYTF. CDR3 sequence (DNA): TGTGCCAGCAGTTACCCCGGGACAGGGGAGGACTATGGCTACACCTTC. The chain has TRBV6-5 and TRBJ1-2; 10 positions agree with TRBD1. The germline gives CDR1 MNHEY, CDR2 SVGAGI. The CDR3 is 16 amino acids. J lost 3 bases, V lost 2 bases, and 6 bases had no gene match.

This clonotype has at least ten counts. The chain combines TRBV20-1 with TRBJ2-5, with D perhaps TRBD2 (6 bases). The CDR3 contains 16 residues. V was shortened by 3 bases and J by 4 bases, with 21 bases between the two germline ends. Germline lookup yields CDR1 DFQATT and CDR2 SNEGSKA (reference sequence). In nucleotides, the CDR3 is TGCAGTGCTAGTCAGTCCCCGGGACTCCGGGGAGAGACCCAGTACTTC. As protein: CSASQSPGLRGETQYF.

This clonotype was counted at least ten times. J is TRBJ2-2 and V is TRBV6-5; D unresolved. Germline V CDR1 and CDR2: MNHEY, SVGAGI. Trimming cost V 4 bases and J 2 bases, with 14 bases left between them. This CDR3 has 16 residues. The CDR3 here is CASSSLRRVNTGELFF. As DNA, the CDR3 is TGTGCCAGCAGTTCCCTGCGGAGAGTCAACACCGGGGAGCTGTTTTTT.

This clonotype appeared many times. Written as DNA, the CDR3 is TGTGCCACCAGCAGAGGGGACAATAGCAATCAGCCCCAGCATTTT. It is translated as CATSRGDNSNQPQHF. The V call is TRBV15, the J call TRBJ1-5, with a tentative D call TRBD1 (6 bases). This CDR3 comprises 15 residues. Trimming shortened V by 1 base and J by 0 bases, and 7 bases separated the two germline ends. Germline-derived CDR1 and CDR2 are LNHNV and YYDKDF (reference sequence). The full variable domain, with the rest looked up from reference TRBV15 and TRBJ1-5, is DAMVIQNPRYQVTQFGKPVTLSCSQTLNHNVMYWYQQKSSQAPKLLFHYYDKDFNNEADTPDNFQSRRPNTSFCFLDIRSPGLGDTAMYLCATSRGDNSNQPQHFGDGTRLSIL.

The rearrangement links TRBV12-3 or TRBV12-4 to TRBJ1-6; no clear D. The CDR3 sequence is 17 residues long. Trimming removed 2 bases from V and 0 bases from J, with 11 bases in between. Written as DNA, the CDR3 is TGTGCCAGCAGTTTATACCGCGCTTACTCCTATAATTCACCCCTCCACTTT. Translated: CASSLYRAYSYNSPLHF.

This clonotype was observed at least ten times. The chain recombines TRBV5-1 with TRBJ2-6; 7 positions match TRBD1. J lost 0 bases, V lost 3 bases, and 6 bases had no gene match. The CDR3 covers 17 residues. CDR1 and CDR2 from the germline V gene are SGHRS and YFSETQ. The CDR3 sequence: CASSYGTVHSGANVLTF. The CDR3, as DNA: TGCGCCAGCAGCTACGGGACAGTCCACTCTGGGGCCAACGTCCTGACTTTC.

In its sample, this clonotype was seen many times. The J gene is TRBJ1-6, the V gene TRBV28; D not resolved. CDR3 length: 16 residues. Germline CDR1 and CDR2: MDHEN and SYDVKM. V shed 7 bases and J shed 0 bases, with 13 bases lying between them. The CDR3 sequence: CASNLGSSSYNSPLHF. The DNA of the CDR3 is TGTGCCAGCAATTTGGGATCGAGCTCCTATAATTCACCCCTCCACTTT.

This clonotype was detected ten times or more. The rearrangement links TRBV20-1 to TRBJ1-1, with D perhaps TRBD1 (6 bases). CDR1 DFQATT and CDR2 SNEGSKA come from the germline V gene (reference sequence). The CDR3 runs 15 residues. V lost 5 bases, J lost 0 bases, and 16 bases lay in between. The CDR3 sequence is CSALGGGQMNTEAFF. DNA of the CDR3: TGCAGTGCTCTCGGGGGCGGACAAATGAACACTGAAGCTTTCTTT.